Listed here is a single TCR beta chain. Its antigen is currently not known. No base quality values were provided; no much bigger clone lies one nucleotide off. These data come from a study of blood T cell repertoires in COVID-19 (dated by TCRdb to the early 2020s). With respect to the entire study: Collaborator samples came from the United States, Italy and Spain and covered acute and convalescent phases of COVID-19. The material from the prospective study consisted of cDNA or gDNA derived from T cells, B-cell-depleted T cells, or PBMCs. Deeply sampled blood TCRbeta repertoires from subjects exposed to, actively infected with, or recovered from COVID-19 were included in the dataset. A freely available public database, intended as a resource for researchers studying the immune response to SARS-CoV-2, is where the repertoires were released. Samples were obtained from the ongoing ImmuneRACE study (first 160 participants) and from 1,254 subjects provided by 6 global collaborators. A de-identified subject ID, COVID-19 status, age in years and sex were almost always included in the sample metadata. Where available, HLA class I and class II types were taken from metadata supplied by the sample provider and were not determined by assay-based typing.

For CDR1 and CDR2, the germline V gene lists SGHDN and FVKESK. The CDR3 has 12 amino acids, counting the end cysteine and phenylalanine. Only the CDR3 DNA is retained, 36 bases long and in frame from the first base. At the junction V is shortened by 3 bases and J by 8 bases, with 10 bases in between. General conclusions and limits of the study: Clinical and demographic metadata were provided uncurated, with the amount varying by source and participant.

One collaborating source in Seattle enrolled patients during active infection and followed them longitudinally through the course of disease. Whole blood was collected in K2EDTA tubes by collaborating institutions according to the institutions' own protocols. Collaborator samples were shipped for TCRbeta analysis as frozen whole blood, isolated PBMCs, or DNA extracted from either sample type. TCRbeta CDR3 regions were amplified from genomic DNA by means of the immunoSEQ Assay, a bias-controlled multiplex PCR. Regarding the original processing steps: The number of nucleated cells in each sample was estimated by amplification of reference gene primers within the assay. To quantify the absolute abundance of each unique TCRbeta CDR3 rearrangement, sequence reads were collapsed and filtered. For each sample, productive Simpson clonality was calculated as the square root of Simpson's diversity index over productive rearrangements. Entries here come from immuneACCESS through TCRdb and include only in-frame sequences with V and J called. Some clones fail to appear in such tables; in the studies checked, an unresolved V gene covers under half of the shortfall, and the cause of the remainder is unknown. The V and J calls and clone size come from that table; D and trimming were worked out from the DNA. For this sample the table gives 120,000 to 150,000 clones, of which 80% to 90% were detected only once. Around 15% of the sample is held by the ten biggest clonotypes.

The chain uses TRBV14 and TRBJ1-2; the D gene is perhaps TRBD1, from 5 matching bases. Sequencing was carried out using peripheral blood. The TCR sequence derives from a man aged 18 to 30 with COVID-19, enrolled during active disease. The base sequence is TGTGCCAGCAGCCAGCGGGGGAGGGGCTACACCTTC. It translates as CASSQRGRGYTF.